These 29 T cell receptor beta chains share one sample of origin, sequenced in a study of blood T cell repertoires in COVID-19. TCRdb's table, derived via immunoSEQ multiplex PCR, lists solely in-frame clones and lacks some. Here the sample spans about 83,000 clones, roughly 86% being singletons. The sample was peripheral blood. The origin of the receptors is a man older than 75 with active or convalescent COVID-19.

The gene calls are TRBV4-2 and TRBJ2-4; 9 nucleotides line up with TRBD2. Looked up from germline, CDR1 is LGHNA and CDR2 is YNFKEQ. Trimming at V came to 1 base and at J to 0 bases, leaving 1 base not matched to a gene. The CDR3 contains 16 residues. DNA for the CDR3: TGTGCCAGCAGCCAAGGGCGGGAGGGAGCCAAAAACATTCAGTACTTC. Its translation is CASSQGREGAKNIQYF.

The CDR3: CASSDGGGGVAKNIQYF. The CDR3 DNA reads TGCGCCAGCAGTGACGGGGGCGGGGGGGTAGCCAAAAACATTCAGTACTTC. This rearrangement joins TRBV10-2 to TRBJ2-4, with 9 bases fitting TRBD2. V was clipped by 3 bases and J by 0 bases; unmatched bases: 6. This CDR3 has 17 amino acids. Per the germline V gene, CDR1 is WSHSY and CDR2 is SAAADI.

This clone was recorded a few times. V is TRBV6-4 and J is TRBJ1-2; D gene ambiguous. The CDR3 is made up of 12 amino acids. Per germline, CDR1 MRHNA and CDR2 SNTAGT. With 6 bases removed from V and 8 bases from J, the gap between germline ends came to 13 bases. CDR3 coding DNA: TGTGCCAGCAGAGCCCCGGGGAGCGGCTACACCTTC. Its translation: CASRAPGSGYTF.

The chain couples TRBV7-2 to TRBJ1-5; 9 bases line up with TRBD1. V shed 1 base and J 2 bases; nucleotides not matched to a gene: 3. From germline, CDR1 is SGHTA and CDR2 FQGNSA. This CDR3 is built from 16 residues. The CDR3 DNA is TGTGCCAGCAGCTTAGGGGGGGACAGGGGCAATCAGCCCCAGCATTTT. As protein: CASSLGGDRGNQPQHF.

The chain recombines TRBV5-1 with TRBJ2-5; no definite D call. CDR1 SGHRS and CDR2 YFSETQ come from the germline V gene. Trimming took 2 bases from V and 5 from J, leaving 7 bases between them. This CDR3 spans 12 amino acids. The CDR3 region is CASSFSPETQYF. The CDR3 bases are TGCGCCAGCAGCTTCTCCCCGGAGACCCAGTACTTC.

The chain joins TRBV10-3 to TRBJ1-4; D may be TRBD1 (5 bases). This CDR3 has 13 residues. Between the trimmed V and J ends, which lost 4 bases and 8 bases, there was a span of 11 bases. Per the germline V gene, CDR1 is ENHRY and CDR2 is SYGVKD. The CDR3 DNA is TGTGCCATCAGTGGGGGGGAGGGAGAAAAACTGTTTTTT. Translating it yields CAISGGEGEKLFF.

The CDR3 loop is CASSPYRGRVGFTAFF. DNA of the CDR3: TGTGCCAGCAGCCCTTACAGGGGGCGCGTGGGTTTTACGGCTTTCTTT. The rearrangement joins TRBV3-1 (or the pseudogene TRBV3-2) to TRBJ1-1; TRBD1 agrees at 9 bases. The J segment lost 11 bases and the V segment lost 4 bases, leaving 17 bases of the junction unmatched. Germline V gene sequence: CDR1 LGHDT, CDR2 YNNKEL (reference sequence). The CDR3 has 16 amino acids.

The chain uses TRBV5-1 and TRBJ2-6, with 11 bases identical to TRBD1. Germline V CDR1 and CDR2: SGHRS, YFSETQ. V lost 3 bases and J lost 0; bases outside the gene matches: 8. This CDR3 comprises 19 residues. CDR3 nucleotides: TGCGCCAGCAGCTGGGAAGCTGGGACAGGGGGCTCTGGGGCCAACGTCCTGACTTTC. Residues: CASSWEAGTGGSGANVLTF.

CDR3 coding DNA: TGTGCCCGGTCGAGAGGTGGTGCAACTAATGAAAAACTGTTTTTT. Amino acid sequence: CARSRGGATNEKLFF. J is TRBJ1-4 and V is TRBV30; D unclear. In germline, CDR1 is GTSNPN, CDR2 SVGIG (reference sequence). V was pared by 8 bases and J by 0 bases, with 16 bases between. CDR3 length equals 15 residues.

The chain joins TRBV15 to TRBJ2-2; TRBD2 is a possible D gene (6 bases). Germline CDR1 reads LNHNV; CDR2 reads YYDKDF (reference sequence). This CDR3 spans 17 amino acids. V lost 5 bases and J lost 7, with 23 bases in between. CDR3 sequence: CATSHRRGVELNGELFF. The CDR3 DNA reads as TGTGCCACCAGCCATAGGAGGGGTGTGGAGCTGAACGGGGAGCTGTTTTTT.

V is TRBV28 and J is TRBJ1-4; TRBD1 is a possible D gene (5 bases). The CDR3 loop spans 17 amino acids. The V gene's germline CDR1 is MDHEN and CDR2 SYDVKM. The ends were cut back, 1 base at V and 0 bases at J, with 12 bases in the middle. The CDR3, as DNA: TGTGCCAGCAGTTTATCACGGACAAGCACAACTAATGAAAAACTGTTTTTT. It translates to CASSLSRTSTTNEKLFF.

This clone has only a few counts. This sequence joins TRBV5-4 and TRBJ2-1; TRBD1 aligns across 9 bases. This CDR3 is 16 amino acids long. Germline lookup yields CDR1 SGHNT and CDR2 YYREEE (reference sequence). V lost 4 bases and J lost 2; bases outside the gene matches: 7. The CDR3 DNA reads TGTGCCAGCAGCCCGACGGACAGGGGCCCCTACAATGAGCAGTTCTTC. This codes for CASSPTDRGPYNEQFF.

The chain is built from TRBV7-9 and TRBJ1-5; 9 nucleotides agree with TRBD1. After removal of 5 bases from V and 4 bases from J, the junction contained 12 bases not matched to a gene. The CDR3 runs to 17 residues. Germline CDR1 is SEHNR and CDR2 is FQNEAQ (reference sequence). In nucleotides, the CDR3 is TGTGCCAGCAGCGCCTCAACAGGGGGCGAGGGTAATCAGCCCCAGCATTTT. It is translated as CASSASTGGEGNQPQHF.

The sample holds one count of this clone. The rearrangement links TRBV5-1 to TRBJ1-2; D not certain. The germline V gene encodes CDR1 SGHRS and CDR2 YFSETQ. Trimming took off 5 bases at V and 2 bases at J, with 10 bases between the two ends. This CDR3 has 13 amino acids. In DNA form, the CDR3 reads TGCGCCAGCAGGCTAGAGCCAAACTATGGCTACACCTTC. This codes for CASRLEPNYGYTF.

V is TRBV10-1 and J is TRBJ2-3; D is perhaps TRBD2 (7 bases). The V end was cut by 3 bases, the J end by 5 bases, with 12 bases between. The CDR3 contains 14 residues. CDR1 and CDR2 from the germline V gene are WNHNN and SYGVQD (reference sequence). The CDR3 sequence is CASSEGGALDTQYF. The DNA for the CDR3 is TGCGCCAGCAGTGAAGGGGGGGCACTAGATACGCAGTATTTT.

The V call is TRBV2, the J call TRBJ1-6, with a weak D call TRBD1 (5 bases). Trimming took 5 bases from V and 7 from J, leaving 15 bases between them. This CDR3 has 15 amino acids. Germline assignment: CDR1 SNHLY and CDR2 FYNNEI. For the CDR3, the DNA is TGTGCCAGCAGTCCAAGGGGAGGGGAAAATTCACCCCTCCACTTT. This codes for CASSPRGGENSPLHF.

The rearrangement joins TRBV6-5 to TRBJ2-2; 10 bases map to TRBD2. CDR3 length: 15 amino acids. Germline CDR1 MNHEY, CDR2 SVGAGI. J lost 8 bases, V lost 6 bases, and 9 bases had no gene match. For the CDR3, the DNA is TGTGCCAGCAGCACCAGGCTAGCGGGAGAAGGGGAGCTGTTTTTT. Encoded protein: CASSTRLAGEGELFF.

V is TRBV27 and J is TRBJ1-5; D is unresolved. The CDR3 loop spans 15 amino acids. The V end lost 3 bases, the J end lost 6 bases, and 15 bases lay between the germline ends. CDR1 is MNHEY and CDR2 is SMNVEV in the germline V gene (reference sequence). In DNA form, the CDR3 reads TGTGCCAGCAGTTTCGCTACCTTTCGGGGTCAGCCCCAGCATTTT. This encodes CASSFATFRGQPQHF.

CDR3 in amino acids: CAWRSPDRGNTEAFF. DNA for the CDR3: TGTGCCTGGAGATCCCCCGACAGGGGCAACACTGAAGCTTTCTTT. The chain carries TRBV30 and TRBJ1-1; 8 positions match TRBD1. Trimming took 3 bases from V and 2 from J; bases not matched to a gene: 8. From germline, CDR1 is GTSNPN and CDR2 SVGIG (reference sequence). CDR3 length: 15 amino acids.

V and J are TRBV6-7 and TRBJ2-7; D might be TRBD2 (5 bases). TRBV6-7 is recorded as an ORF, its role being uncertain. V was cut by 2 bases and J by 6 bases, with 8 bases left in between. This CDR3 is 12 amino acids long. The CDR3 DNA reads TGTGCCAGCAGTTACGTACTAGGCGAGCAGTACGTC. This encodes CASSYVLGEQYV.

The V call is TRBV18, the J call TRBJ2-7; 7 bases match TRBD1. After removal of 2 bases from V and 6 bases from J, the junction contained 10 bases not matched to a gene. Germline values: CDR1 KGHSH, CDR2 LQKENI. The CDR3 has 15 amino acids. This CDR3 is CASSPGTASSSEQYV. CDR3 bases: TGTGCCAGCTCACCAGGGACAGCCTCGAGTAGCGAGCAGTACGTC.

This clone was picked up one time. The gene calls are TRBV7-9 and TRBJ2-5, with 8 bases aligning to TRBD1. Trimming removed 5 bases from V and 5 bases from J; junction bases left unmatched: 7. The V gene's germline CDR1 is SEHNR and CDR2 FQNEAQ (reference sequence). The CDR3 runs to 14 residues. CDR3 region: CASSKRTGKETQYF. CDR3 bases: TGTGCCAGCAGCAAACGGACAGGGAAGGAGACCCAGTACTTC. Supplemented by reference TRBV7-9 and TRBJ2-5, the full variable domain reads DTGVSQNPRHKITKRGQNVTFRCDPISEHNRLYWYRQTLGQGPEFLTYFQNEAQLEKSRLLSDRFSAERPKGSFSTLEIQRTEQGDSAMYLCASSKRTGKETQYFGPGTRLLVL.

The V gene is TRBV28, the J gene TRBJ2-5; maybe TRBD2 (5 bases). Looked up from germline, CDR1 is MDHEN and CDR2 is SYDVKM. The CDR3 totals 16 residues. V was shortened by 5 bases and J by 3 bases, with 19 bases between the two germline ends. The CDR3 protein is CASSPSGRGEEETQYF. The CDR3 DNA follows: TGTGCCAGCAGTCCCTCAGGACGGGGAGAGGAAGAGACCCAGTACTTC.

Only a few counts were recorded for this clone. V usage is TRBV10-1 and J usage is TRBJ2-7; tentative D call: TRBD1 (6 bases). The CDR3 totals 16 residues. V was clipped by 1 base and J by 4 bases, with 17 bases between them. The germline V gene encodes CDR1 WNHNN and CDR2 SYGVQD (reference sequence). As DNA, the CDR3 is TGCGCCAGCAGTGAGTGGACAGTCGGAAACCGATACGAGCAGTACGTC. Amino acids: CASSEWTVGNRYEQYV.

The V call is TRBV28, the J call TRBJ2-5; D possibly corresponds to TRBD1 (6 bases). CDR1 MDHEN and CDR2 SYDVKM come from the germline V gene. Trimming removed 1 base at V and 6 bases at J, with 15 bases between. The CDR3 totals 15 residues. CDR3 nucleotide sequence: TGTGCCAGCAGTTTATTCGCAGGGGAGATCCAGACCCAGTACTTC. Residues: CASSLFAGEIQTQYF.

This chain joins TRBV10-3 and TRBJ1-6; maybe TRBD1 (6 bases). Trimming removed 2 bases from V and 7 bases from J, with 12 bases in between. This CDR3 has 15 residues. Germline V lookup: CDR1 ENHRY, CDR2 SYGVKD. CDR3: CAISERGRGNSPLHF. The DNA for the CDR3 is TGTGCCATCAGTGAGAGGGGGAGAGGCAATTCACCCCTCCACTTT.

This chain uses TRBV9 with TRBJ2-5; weak D call: TRBD2 (7 bases). The CDR3 runs to 19 residues. V gave up 2 bases and J gave up 1 base, with 24 bases separating them. Germline assignment: CDR1 SGDLS and CDR2 YYNGEE. The CDR3 loop reads CASSVRAWQGRGTQETQYF. CDR3 DNA: TGTGCCAGCAGCGTCCGGGCGTGGCAGGGGAGGGGGACCCAAGAGACCCAGTACTTC.

V is TRBV10-3 and J is TRBJ2-3, with unresolved D. Trimming took 6 bases from V and 6 from J, leaving 16 bases between them. CDR1 ENHRY and CDR2 SYGVKD come from the germline V gene. The CDR3 extends over 14 amino acids. CDR3 sequence reads: CAIRDIKTSDTQYF. The CDR3 region has the DNA TGTGCCATCAGAGACATAAAGACCTCGGATACGCAGTATTTT.

The chain carries TRBV3-1 (or the pseudogene TRBV3-2) and TRBJ2-5; D might be TRBD2 (5 bases). The CDR3 has 13 residues. V gave up 4 bases and J gave up 7 bases, with 13 bases separating them. Germline V lookup: CDR1 LGHDT, CDR2 YNNKEL (reference sequence). The CDR3 protein is CASSPSIEGTQYF. The CDR3 nucleotides are TGTGCCAGCAGCCCCTCGATTGAGGGGACCCAGTACTTC.